These T cell receptor beta chains were read from a single sample in a study of T cell responses to AZD1222 COVID-19 vaccine. The data were produced by immunoSEQ multiplex PCR, yet TCRdb's version contains in-frame clones alone and is incomplete. The sample has 75,000 to 90,000 clones; 80% to 90% are singletons. The sequencing here drew on peripheral blood, taken 28 days after the second AZD1222 dose. The receptors here all came from an adult who received the AZD1222 COVID-19 vaccine. Both conserved end residues are part of each CDR3. A D gene is named only where the DNA matches it firmly. Clone size is not always given. Where it is, it says once, few, many or a class for expanded clones.

size	J	D	length	V	CDR3	DNA
-	TRBJ1-1	TRBD1	16	TRBV10-3	CAISESTDRDWTEAFF	TGTGCCATCAGTGAGTCAACTGACAGGGATTGGACTGAAGCTTTCTTT
-	TRBJ1-2	-	15	TRBV28	CASTFPEGLHYGYTF	TGTGCCAGCACTTTTCCCGAGGGACTTCACTATGGCTACACCTTC
once	TRBJ1-2	-	13	TRBV5-1	CASAGTGFVGYTF	TGCGCCAGCGCTGGCACAGGGTTCGTTGGCTACACCTTC
-	TRBJ2-1	-	15	TRBV11-2	CASSLEETAYNEQFF	TGTGCCAGCAGCTTAGAGGAGACGGCCTACAATGAGCAGTTCTTC
few	TRBJ1-5	-	16	TRBV27	CASSKLIGGGNQPQHF	TGTGCCAGCAGTAAGCTTATAGGGGGGGGGAATCAGCCCCAGCATTTT
-	TRBJ1-1	-	13	TRBV12-3/TRBV12-4	CASSFLQQIEAFF	TGTGCCAGCAGTTTTTTGCAGCAGATTGAAGCTTTCTTT
-	TRBJ2-1	TRBD2	15	TRBV5-1	CASSSGTSENNEQFF	TGCGCCAGCAGCTCCGGGACTAGCGAAAACAATGAGCAGTTCTTC
-	TRBJ2-2	-	15	TRBV19	CASSIVSGNTGELFF	TGTGCCAGTAGTATAGTTAGCGGAAACACCGGGGAGCTGTTTTTT
-	TRBJ1-1	-	13	TRBV28	CASYRAGDTEAFF	TGTGCCAGCTACAGGGCCGGGGACACTGAAGCTTTCTTT
-	TRBJ2-7	-	15	TRBV7-8	CASSERLVNSYEQYF	TGTGCCAGCAGCGAAAGACTCGTCAACTCCTACGAGCAGTACTTC
few	TRBJ1-2	TRBD1	13	TRBV29-1	CSVDPRGLDGYTF	TGCAGCGTTGATCCCAGGGGGCTAGATGGCTACACCTTC
-	TRBJ1-2	TRBD1	13	TRBV18	CASSPGQVDGYTF	TGTGCCAGCTCACCGGGACAGGTAGATGGCTACACCTTC
-	TRBJ1-3	-	15	TRBV9	CASSGEVSSGNTIYF	TGTGCCAGCAGCGGAGAGGTGAGCTCTGGAAACACCATATATTTT
-	TRBJ1-5	-	11	TRBV28	CASSFSWPQHF	TGTGCCAGCAGTTTCTCCTGGCCCCAGCATTTT
-	TRBJ1-2	-	11	TRBV25-1	CASSETYGYTF	TGTGCCAGCAGTGAGACTTATGGCTACACCTTC
-	TRBJ2-1	-	15	TRBV5-8	CASSLGDSSYNEQFF	TGTGCCAGCAGCTTGGGAGACAGCTCCTACAATGAGCAGTTCTTC
-	TRBJ2-3	-	22	TRBV5-1	CASSRYQGPRRPSHKHTDTQYF	TGCGCCAGCAGCAGATACCAGGGTCCGCGGAGGCCATCGCATAAACACACAGATACGCAGTATTTT
-	TRBJ2-3	-	12	TRBV11-3	CASSDGWDTQYF	TGTGCCAGCAGCGACGGTTGGGATACGCAGTATTTT